This passage covers 13 T cell receptor beta chains from one sample sequenced in a study of cytomegalovirus exposure and HLA in healthy donors. This PCR relied on a set of 60 Vbeta primers and 13 Jbeta primers. This table comes from immunoSEQ multiplex PCR, and its TCRdb copy is limited to in-frame clones, with some not included. The profile shows more than 85,000 clones, approximately 81% of them singletons. The source material was PBMCs. The source is a male donor in good health and CMV-seropositive.

The J gene is TRBJ1-4, the V gene TRBV7-9; tentatively, D is TRBD1 (5 bases). This CDR3 has 17 amino acids. The ends were cut back, 3 bases at V and 1 base at J, with 15 bases in the middle. CDR1 is SEHNR, CDR2 FQNEAQ, per germline (reference sequence). CDR3 protein: CASSFGAGRGTNEKLFF. For the CDR3, the DNA is TGTGCCAGCAGCTTTGGCGCGGGGAGGGGAACTAATGAAAAACTGTTTTTT.

The chain recombines TRBV15 with TRBJ2-5, with 10 bases that match TRBD1. The CDR3 covers 16 residues. J was trimmed by 5 bases and V by 2 bases; bases with no gene match: 8. The germline CDR1 and CDR2 sequences are LNHNV and YYDKDF (reference sequence). The CDR3 protein is CATSRQSPGQGETQYF. CDR3 DNA sequence: TGTGCCACCAGCAGACAGAGTCCGGGACAGGGGGAGACCCAGTACTTC.

The genes are TRBV10-2 and TRBJ2-7; 8 positions agree with TRBD2. CDR3 length equals 16 residues. Germline V gives CDR1 WSHSY, CDR2 SAAADI. V shed 0 bases and J 6 bases; nucleotides not matched to a gene: 10. The CDR3 loop reads CASSESRIGGGSEQYF. CDR3 sequence (DNA): TGCGCCAGCAGTGAGTCTAGAATCGGCGGGGGGTCCGAGCAGTACTTC.

The chain is built from TRBV5-1 and TRBJ2-2; a possible D gene is TRBD2 (6 bases). Looked up from germline, CDR1 is SGHRS and CDR2 is YFSETQ. The V end lost 5 bases, the J end lost 3 bases, and 14 bases lay between the germline ends. The CDR3 runs to 15 residues. The CDR3 DNA reads as TGCGCCAGCAGAACCGGGAGTGCGGACACCGGGGAGCTGTTTTTT. Its translation: CASRTGSADTGELFF.

The CDR3 loop is CASKGGGNNEKLFF. In DNA, the CDR3 is TGTGCCAGCAAAGGCGGAGGAAACAATGAAAAACTGTTTTTT. This chain joins TRBV7-9 and TRBJ1-4; D not resolved. The V gene's germline CDR1 is SEHNR and CDR2 FQNEAQ (reference sequence). CDR3 length equals 14 residues. Trimming left V 7 bases short and J 5 bases short, with 14 bases between.

The V and J genes are TRBV10-3 and TRBJ1-1; 9 bases are a match to TRBD1. V lost 0 bases, J lost 2 bases, and 7 bases stayed unmatched. This CDR3 is 17 amino acids long. The germline V gene has CDR1 ENHRY and CDR2 SYGVKD. For the CDR3, the DNA is TGTGCCATCAGTGAGTCGAAGGGGACAGGGACTAACACTGAAGCTTTCTTT. Translating gives CAISESKGTGTNTEAFF.

The rearrangement links TRBV10-3 to TRBJ2-6, with D perhaps matching TRBD1 (6 bases). The CDR3 has 17 residues. Trimming stripped 2 bases from V and 0 bases from J, with 11 bases between. The germline V gene encodes CDR1 ENHRY and CDR2 SYGVKD. The chain's CDR3 is CAISEGQPGSGANVLTF. In DNA form, the CDR3 reads TGTGCCATCAGTGAGGGACAGCCAGGCTCTGGGGCCAACGTCCTGACTTTC.

The V call is TRBV5-1, the J call TRBJ1-5, with a possible D match to TRBD1 (6 bases). Trimming removed 0 bases from V and 2 bases from J, with 9 bases in between. Germline V gene sequence: CDR1 SGHRS, CDR2 YFSETQ. The CDR3 sequence is 15 residues long. The CDR3 bases are TGCGCCAGCAGCTTGGGAGCAGGGGGCAATCAGCCCCAGCATTTT. The encoded protein is CASSLGAGGNQPQHF.

The chain employs TRBV5-1 and TRBJ2-3; 12 bases are a match to TRBD1. The J segment lost 6 bases and the V segment lost 0 bases, leaving 8 bases of the junction unmatched. This CDR3 spans 17 amino acids. Germline V gene sequence: CDR1 SGHRS, CDR2 YFSETQ. The chain's CDR3 is CASSLAPGQGAGDTQYF. The CDR3 region has the DNA TGCGCCAGCAGCTTGGCCCCGGGACAGGGGGCAGGGGATACGCAGTATTTT. Filled out from reference TRBV5-1 and TRBJ2-3, the complete variable domain reads KAGVTQTPRYLIKTRGQQVTLSCSPISGHRSVSWYQQTPGQGLQFLFEYFSETQRNKGNFPGRFSGRQFSNSRSEMNVSTLELGDSALYLCASSLAPGQGAGDTQYFGPGTRLTVL.

The rearrangement links TRBV6-5 to TRBJ1-6, with D tentatively TRBD1 (6 bases). The CDR3 contains 15 residues. V was clipped by 6 bases and J by 9 bases, with 18 bases between them. Germline V lookup: CDR1 MNHEY, CDR2 SVGAGI. CDR3 sequence reads: CASRSGAPISSPLHF. Here the CDR3 DNA reads TGTGCCAGCAGATCAGGGGCCCCAATAAGTTCACCCCTCCACTTT.

This clone was seen more than once but under ten times. The J gene is TRBJ2-7, the V gene TRBV7-2, with D perhaps TRBD2 (5 bases). The V end was cut by 3 bases, the J end by 5 bases, with 11 bases between. CDR3 length: 13 amino acids. Germline lookup yields CDR1 SGHTA and CDR2 FQGNSA. The CDR3 spells CASSFGGANEQYF. CDR3 nucleotide sequence: TGTGCCAGCAGCTTTGGAGGCGCAAACGAGCAGTACTTC. Full variable domain (rest looked up from reference TRBV7-2 and TRBJ2-7): GAGVSQSPSNKVTEKGKDVELRCDPISGHTALYWYRQSLGQGLEFLIYFQGNSAPDKSGLPSDRFSAERTGGSVSTLTIQRTQQEDSAVYLCASSFGGANEQYFGPGTRLTVT.

This sequence joins TRBV6-1 and TRBJ1-2; no firm D call. This CDR3 contains 15 residues. Deletions cut 7 bases from V and 4 bases from J, with 19 bases between. CDR1 and CDR2 (germline): MNHNS, SASEGT. The CDR3 is CASMGPNYSIYGYTF. CDR3 bases: TGTGCCAGCATGGGTCCCAACTACTCAATCTATGGCTACACCTTC.

The chain is built from TRBV7-2 and TRBJ1-2; tentatively, D is TRBD1 (6 bases). Germline loops: CDR1 SGHTA, CDR2 FQGNSA. V was pared by 5 bases and J by 8 bases, with 24 bases between. This CDR3 comprises 16 residues. This CDR3 is CASSHAFGTQKEGYTF. The DNA for the CDR3 is TGTGCCAGCAGCCATGCTTTTGGGACACAGAAAGAAGGCTACACCTTC. The whole variable domain, remainder taken from reference TRBV7-2 and TRBJ1-2, is GAGVSQSPSNKVTEKGKDVELRCDPISGHTALYWYRQSLGQGLEFLIYFQGNSAPDKSGLPSDRFSAERTGGSVSTLTIQRTQQEDSAVYLCASSHAFGTQKEGYTFGSGTRLTVV.